The clone carrying this T cell receptor (beta chain) has a handful of counts. Antigen unknown. These data come from a study of T cells in Graves' hyperthyroidism and ophthalmopathy. The wider study: At the time of initial diagnosis and before any treatment, peripheral blood was collected. Study-wide points: Before onset, ophthalmopathy was predicted by the model a median roughly six months earlier.

The length of the CDR3 is 13 residues. Trimming removed 4 bases at V and 2 bases at J, with 6 bases between. Looked up from germline, CDR1 is LGHDT and CDR2 is YNNKEL (reference sequence). Amplified TCR beta CDR3 regions came from RNA transcripts. A set of HTBI primers served as the primers for a first-round RT-PCR of the TCR CDR3. TCRdb re-called the multiplex PCR reads with MiXCR, one entry per CDR3 protein. Here the sample spans fewer than 500,000 distinct CDR3 sequences, about 15% being singletons. The sample consisted of blood. This receptor was identified in a woman aged 25 to 45 with Graves' ophthalmopathy. The rearrangement joins TRBV3-1 to TRBJ1-3; the D is unclear. The CDR3 DNA sequence: TGTGCCAGCAGCCCTCGCGCTGGAAACACCATATATTTT. This sequence encodes CASSPRAGNTIYF.